A single TCR beta chain is shown here with its context. The antigen is undetermined. These data are taken from a study of cytomegalovirus exposure and HLA in healthy donors. In the study overall: As released early, the data held 70 million to 100 million unique TCRs from HLA-typed donors. Overall study results and limits: CMV antigen specificity was confirmed in vitro for three CMV-associated chains. Earlier analysis found most TCR beta V segments productive about 87% or about 30% of the time. TCR beta V- and J-gene trimming, according to a later analysis, was linked to a missense DCLRE1C variant.

Researchers ran the PCR with 60 Vbeta and 13 Jbeta primers. This table comes from immunoSEQ multiplex PCR, and its TCRdb copy is limited to in-frame clones, with some not included. The data contain nearly 200,000 clones, roughly 77% of them singletons. The germline CDR1 and CDR2 sequences are MNHEY and SMNVEV (reference sequence). V was pared by 2 bases and J by 2 bases, with 0 bases of the junction left unmatched. The CDR3 length is 13 residues. This chain uses TRBV27 with TRBJ2-7; TRBD1 matches at 7 bases. Sequencing was done on a sample of PBMCs. This TCR derives from a male donor in good health and CMV-seropositive. In DNA form, the CDR3 reads TGTGCCAGCAGTTTAACAGGGGCCTACGAGCAGTACTTC. Protein product: CASSLTGAYEQYF.